This T cell receptor beta chain was profiled in a study of blood T cell repertoires in COVID-19. Study background: Samples of COVID-19 (acute and convalescent) were obtained from the United States, Italy and Spain. T cells, B-cell-depleted T cells, or PBMCs supplied cDNA or gDNA.

Only in-frame clones appear in the TCRdb table, and some are missing; sequencing was by immunoSEQ multiplex PCR. The sample shows 250,000 or so clones, roughly 88% of them seen only once. This clone was recorded a few times. From germline, CDR1 is SGHTA and CDR2 FQGNSA. The CDR3 sequence is 16 residues long. The V gene lost 0 bases and the J gene lost 8 bases, with 14 bases spanning the gap. The sequence derives from a woman aged 50 to 60 who had recovered from COVID-19. The sample was PBMCs or T cells enriched from blood (not recorded which). This rearrangement joins TRBV7-2 to TRBJ1-6; D is unclear. The CDR3 sequence: CASSLARADPYSPLHF. The CDR3 DNA is TGTGCCAGCAGCTTAGCGCGGGCAGACCCTTATTCACCCCTCCACTTT. The complete variable domain, with remaining parts taken from reference TRBV7-2 and TRBJ1-6, reads GAGVSQSPSNKVTEKGKDVELRCDPISGHTALYWYRQSLGQGLEFLIYFQGNSAPDKSGLPSDRFSAERTGGSVSTLTIQRTQQEDSAVYLCASSLARADPYSPLHFGNGTRLTVT.